This T cell receptor beta chain derives from a study of shared clonotypes between healthy human individuals. Study findings and constraints: Clonotypes which were not shared had lower generation probabilities than clonotypes that all four donors shared. Relative to memory subsets, naive subsets generally showed larger estimated richness.

The CDR3 extends over 14 amino acids. Germline CDR1 is KGHSY and CDR2 is FQNENV. V was cut by 6 bases and J by 1 base, with 12 bases left in between. In regard to this clone: Antigen specificity is unknown.

Splitting the CD4+ cells yielded a CD45RA+ naive subset and a CD45RA-negative memory subset. Tens of thousands of T cell genomes (approximately 0.2 ug DNA) went into each sorted-subset replicate. TCRdb's copy holds only in-frame clones and misses some; the assay was immunoSEQ multiplex PCR. The sample has 950,000 to 1,100,000 clones; 75% to 85% are singletons. The sequencing sample was made of memory CD4+ T cells from PBMCs. Subset here: CD45RA-negative fraction. This chain uses TRBV16 with TRBJ1-1; D is unresolved. The sequence derives from a young man in good health. Some clones in this sample may be carry-over from other donors' samples. CDR3: CASRRMQPNTEAFF. Here the CDR3 DNA reads TGTGCCAGCAGGCGAATGCAGCCGAACACTGAAGCTTTCTTT. The entire variable domain, with the rest obtained from reference TRBV16 and TRBJ1-1, is as follows: GEEVAQTPKHLVRGEGQKAKLYCAPIKGHSYVFWYQQVLKNEFKFLISFQNENVFDETGMPKERFSAKCLPNSPCSLEIQATKLEDSAVYFCASRRMQPNTEAFFGQGTRLTVV.